The 11 T cell receptor beta chains in this list originate from one sample, sequenced in a study of T cell responses to AZD1222 COVID-19 vaccine. Assay used: immunoSEQ multiplex PCR; TCRdb lists only in-frame clones, some missing. The sample records over 120,000 clones, roughly 90% being singletons. The sequenced sample was peripheral blood, obtained on day 0 of AZD1222 vaccination. The origin of the receptors is an adult in good health.

This chain joins TRBV4-3 and TRBJ1-5; D perhaps matches TRBD1 (5 bases). This CDR3 spans 14 amino acids. V shed 4 bases and J shed 4 bases, with 11 bases lying between them. In germline, CDR1 is LGHNA, CDR2 YSLEER. The CDR3 loop reads CASSRGWGNQPQHF. CDR3 bases: TGCGCCAGCAGCCGCGGCTGGGGGAATCAGCCCCAGCATTTT.

This chain links TRBV19 with TRBJ1-4, with a tentative D call TRBD1 (5 bases). The length of the CDR3 is 13 residues. V gave up 3 bases and J gave up 7 bases, with 9 bases separating them. Germline-derived CDR1 and CDR2 are LNHDA and SQIVND (reference sequence). The CDR3 loop reads CASSMLGGEKLFF. The CDR3 region has the DNA TGTGCCAGTAGTATGTTGGGGGGTGAAAAACTGTTTTTT.

CDR3 residues: CASSLVGLAGGQSYEQYF. The CDR3 DNA reads as TGTGCCAGCAGCTTAGTAGGGCTAGCGGGAGGGCAATCCTACGAGCAGTACTTC. The chain couples TRBV7-2 to TRBJ2-7; 12 bases are a match to TRBD2. V was clipped by 1 base and J by 1 base; unmatched bases: 8. The germline V gene has CDR1 SGHTA and CDR2 FQGNSA. The CDR3 runs to 18 residues.

This clone was picked up one time. The chain recombines TRBV25-1 with TRBJ1-2; 8 nucleotides agree with TRBD1. The V gene's germline CDR1 is MGHDK and CDR2 SYGVNS. The CDR3 has 14 residues. J lost 7 bases, V lost 2 bases, and 6 bases had no gene match. The CDR3 protein is CASSETRGQSGYTF. DNA for the CDR3: TGTGCCAGCAGTGAAACCAGGGGGCAAAGTGGCTACACCTTC.

This clone occurred once. The chain carries TRBV19 and TRBJ2-2; a possible D gene is TRBD1 (7 bases). The V end was cut by 1 base, the J end by 1 base, with 16 bases between. The CDR3 consists of 18 residues. Germline V CDR1 and CDR2: LNHDA, SQIVND (reference sequence). DNA of the CDR3: TGTGCCAGTAGTATAGGCGGAGGGGGCTTTCGGAACACCGGGGAGCTGTTTTTT. Amino acid sequence: CASSIGGGGFRNTGELFF.

The J gene is TRBJ2-5, the V gene TRBV29-1; D is unclear. The V gene lost 2 bases and the J gene lost 1 base, with 5 bases spanning the gap. Germline values: CDR1 SQVTM, CDR2 ANQGSEA. The CDR3 runs to 12 residues. The CDR3 is CSVEIGQETQYF. The CDR3 nucleotides read TGCAGCGTTGAAATTGGCCAAGAGACCCAGTACTTC. The full variable domain, with the rest looked up from reference TRBV29-1 and TRBJ2-5, is SAVISQKPSRDICQRGTSLTIQCQVDSQVTMMFWYRQQPGQSLTLIATANQGSEATYESGFVIDKFPISRPNLTFSTLTVSNMSPEDSSIYLCSVEIGQETQYFGPGTRLLVL.

The V call is TRBV29-1, the J call TRBJ2-3; 8 bases agree with TRBD1. Germline loops: CDR1 SQVTM, CDR2 ANQGSEA. The CDR3 extends over 17 amino acids. Losses at the gene ends were 3 bases for V and 0 bases for J; bases not matched to a gene: 11. CDR3 in DNA: TGCAGCGTTGAGGACAGGGTGGAGTATTCTAGCACAGATACGCAGTATTTT. It codes for CSVEDRVEYSSTDTQYF.

The chain links TRBV29-1 to TRBJ2-3; TRBD2 agrees at 11 bases. CDR3 length equals 14 residues. Losses at the gene ends were 7 bases for V and 7 bases for J; bases not matched to a gene: 10. Germline assignment: CDR1 SQVTM and CDR2 ANQGSEA. Here the CDR3 DNA reads TGCAGCGCCGGGGGATTAGCGGGAGGGCATACGCAGTATTTT. Translating gives CSAGGLAGGHTQYF.

This chain uses TRBV28 with TRBJ1-6; D is ambiguous. Germline V gene sequence: CDR1 MDHEN, CDR2 SYDVKM. Trimming pared 8 bases from V and 9 bases from J, leaving 5 bases between. CDR3 size: 10 residues. This CDR3 reads CASSGSPLHF. In DNA, the CDR3 is TGTGCCAGCTCAGGTTCACCCCTCCACTTT.

The chain joins TRBV18 to TRBJ2-7; D perhaps matches TRBD1 (7 bases). In germline, CDR1 is KGHSH, CDR2 LQKENI. The V end was cut by 2 bases, the J end by 3 bases, with 14 bases between. The CDR3 runs 15 residues. The CDR3 region has the DNA TGTGCCAGCTCACCAACCGGGACAGCGGGCTACGAGCAGTACTTC. Amino acid sequence: CASSPTGTAGYEQYF. Full variable domain (remainder filled in from reference TRBV18 and TRBJ2-7): NAGVMQNPRHLVRRRGQEARLRCSPMKGHSHVYWYRQLPEEGLKFMVYLQKENIIDESGMPKERFSAEFPKEGPSILRIQQVVRGDSAAYFCASSPTGTAGYEQYFGPGTRLTVT.

In this sample, this clone turned up once. This chain links TRBV4-1 with TRBJ2-7, with 11 bases that match TRBD2. Germline CDR1 and CDR2: MGHRA and YSYEKL. V lost 5 bases to trimming and J lost 4 bases; unmatched junction nucleotides: 7. The CDR3 runs 15 residues. The CDR3 protein is CASSYRTSGRYEQYF. The CDR3 DNA reads TGCGCCAGCAGCTACCGGACTAGCGGGCGATACGAGCAGTACTTC.